This TCR beta chain came from a study of blood T cell repertoires in COVID-19. Whole-study context: COVID-19 samples collected from the United States, Italy and Spain covered acute and convalescent phases.

The germline V gene encodes CDR1 SGHRS and CDR2 YFSETQ. V shed 0 bases and J 4 bases; nucleotides not matched to a gene: 2. CDR3 length: 14 residues. In the original processing: Using reference gene primer amplification, nucleated cell counts were estimated. Using immunoSEQ multiplex PCR, the repertoire was profiled, and TCRdb retains in-frame clones only, with some absent. That table furnishes V, J and clone size, whereas the DNA furnished D and trimming. The sample carries fewer than 85,000 clones, approximately 80% recorded once. J is TRBJ1-2 and V is TRBV5-1, with 8 nucleotides matching TRBD1. The receptor was isolated from a woman aged 60-75 years with acute or convalescent COVID-19. Sequenced sample: peripheral blood. The CDR3 DNA is TGCGCCAGCAGCTTGGGGGACAGGAGCTATGGCTACACCTTC. This translates into CASSLGDRSYGYTF.